This T cell receptor beta chain is drawn from a study of CD8 T cells in ankylosing spondylitis. Germline V gene lookup returns CDR1 SGDLS and CDR2 YYNGEE. The CDR3 runs to 15 residues. Between the trimmed V and J ends, which lost 0 bases and 2 bases, there was a span of 11 bases. Details on this clonotype: Its antigen is as yet unknown.

General study points: A number of the motif variants had already been described in reactive arthritis synovial fluid and blood. Disease-associated clones were CD8+ and fairly uncommon in peripheral blood. Enrichment of disease-linked clones was reportedly significant in matched ankylosing spondylitis synovial fluid. A TCR beta motif of about 8 highly homologous variants seemed to mark ankylosing spondylitis blood.

Making use of molecular barcodes, quantitative 5'-RACE generated TCR beta libraries. TCRdb re-derived calls from the 5' RACE reads in MiXCR, one entry per CDR3 protein. The data hold roughly 440,000 distinct CDR3 sequences, with more than 15% observed a single time. The chain is built from TRBV9 and TRBJ1-1; perhaps TRBD1 as D (5 bases). The specimen sequenced was blood, either unsorted or a sorted T cell fraction (not recorded which). The TCR was taken from a male donor with ankylosing spondylitis. The CDR3 region is CASSVVRQGNTEAFF. The DNA for the CDR3 is TGTGCCAGCAGCGTAGTACGGCAGGGCAACACTGAAGCTTTCTTT.